This note documents a single T cell receptor (beta chain) sequence. The CDR3 loop spans 15 amino acids. Looked up from germline, CDR1 is WNHNN and CDR2 is SYGVQD (reference sequence). J was trimmed by 6 bases and V by 3 bases; bases with no gene match: 8. This record comes from a study of T cell changes during pregnancy in multiple sclerosis. The method was immunoSEQ multiplex PCR; TCRdb's version includes in-frame clones alone and lacks a portion of them. Among roughly 50,000 clones listed, 92% were seen once. V usage is TRBV10-1 and J usage is TRBJ1-5; 7 bases match TRBD1. Sequenced material: CD4+ T cells from peripheral blood mononuclear cells, taken in the third trimester of pregnancy. The sequence was collected from a female donor with multiple sclerosis, enrolled in a pregnancy study. In nucleotides, the CDR3 is TGCGCCAGCAGTGACGGAGGGGGCAGGGCTCAGCCCCAGCATTTT. This sequence encodes CASSDGGGRAQPQHF.